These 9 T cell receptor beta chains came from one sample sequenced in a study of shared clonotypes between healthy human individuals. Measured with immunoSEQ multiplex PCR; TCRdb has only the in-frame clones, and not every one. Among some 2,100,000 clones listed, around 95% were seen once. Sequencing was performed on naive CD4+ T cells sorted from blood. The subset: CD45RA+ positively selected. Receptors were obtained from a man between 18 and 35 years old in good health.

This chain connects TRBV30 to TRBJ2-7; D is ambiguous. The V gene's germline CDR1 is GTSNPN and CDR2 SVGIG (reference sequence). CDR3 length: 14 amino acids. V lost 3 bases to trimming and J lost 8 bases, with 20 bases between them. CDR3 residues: CAWRPDLLALQQYF. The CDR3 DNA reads TGTGCCTGGAGACCGGACCTACTCGCCCTCCAGCAGTACTTC.

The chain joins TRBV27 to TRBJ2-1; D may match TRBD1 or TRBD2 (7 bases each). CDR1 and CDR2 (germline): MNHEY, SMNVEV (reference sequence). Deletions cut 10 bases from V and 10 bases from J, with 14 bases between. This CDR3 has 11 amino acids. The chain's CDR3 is CATTGEGEQFF. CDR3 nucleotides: TGTGCCACCACAGGGGAGGGGGAGCAGTTCTTC.

CDR3 residues: CSVEDFATSGRETQYF. CDR3 nucleotide sequence: TGCAGCGTTGAAGATTTCGCGACTAGCGGGAGGGAGACCCAGTACTTC. V usage is TRBV29-1 and J usage is TRBJ2-5; 13 bases align to TRBD2. The ends lost 0 bases at V and 5 bases at J; junction bases unmatched: 6. CDR3 size: 16 residues. Germline CDR1 SQVTM, CDR2 ANQGSEA. Full variable domain (rest looked up from reference TRBV29-1 and TRBJ2-5): SAVISQKPSRDICQRGTSLTIQCQVDSQVTMMFWYRQQPGQSLTLIATANQGSEATYESGFVIDKFPISRPNLTFSTLTVSNMSPEDSSIYLCSVEDFATSGRETQYFGPGTRLLVL.

CDR3 nucleotide sequence: TGTGCCAGCAGTCAGTCGGGTAATGAAAAACTGTTTTTT. Protein: CASSQSGNEKLFF. The chain uses TRBV25-1 and TRBJ1-4, with D unresolved. The germline V and J ends were trimmed by 5 bases and 4 bases, with 8 bases remaining between them. This CDR3 is 13 amino acids long. Germline V gives CDR1 MGHDK, CDR2 SYGVNS.

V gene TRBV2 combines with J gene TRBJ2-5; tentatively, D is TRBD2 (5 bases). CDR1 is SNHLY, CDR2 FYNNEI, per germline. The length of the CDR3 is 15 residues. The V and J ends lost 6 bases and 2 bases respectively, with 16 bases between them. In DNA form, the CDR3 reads TGTGCCAGCAGCACGGCGGGCAGTGGGCAAGAGACCCAGTACTTC. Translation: CASSTAGSGQETQYF.

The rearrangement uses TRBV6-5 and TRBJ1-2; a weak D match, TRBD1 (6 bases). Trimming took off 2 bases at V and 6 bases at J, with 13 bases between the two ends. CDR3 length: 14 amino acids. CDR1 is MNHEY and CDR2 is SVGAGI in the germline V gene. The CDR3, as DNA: TGTGCCAGCAGTTACCGGCGGACAGCCGATGGCTACACCTTC. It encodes CASSYRRTADGYTF.

CDR3 nucleotide sequence: TGTGCCAGCACGATCTCTCCGGGACTACCCGAGTATTTT. Protein product: CASTISPGLPEYF. The rearrangement links TRBV27 to TRBJ2-3; 7 positions agree with TRBD2. V lost 7 bases, J lost 13 bases, and 14 bases stayed unmatched. This CDR3 is built from 13 residues. Per germline, CDR1 MNHEY and CDR2 SMNVEV (reference sequence).

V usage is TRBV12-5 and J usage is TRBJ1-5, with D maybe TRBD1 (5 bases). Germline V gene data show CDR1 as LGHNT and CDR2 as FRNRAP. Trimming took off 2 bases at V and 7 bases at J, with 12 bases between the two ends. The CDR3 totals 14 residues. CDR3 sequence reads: CASGLRGEGQPQHF. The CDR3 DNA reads TGTGCTAGTGGTTTGAGGGGTGAAGGACAGCCCCAGCATTTT.

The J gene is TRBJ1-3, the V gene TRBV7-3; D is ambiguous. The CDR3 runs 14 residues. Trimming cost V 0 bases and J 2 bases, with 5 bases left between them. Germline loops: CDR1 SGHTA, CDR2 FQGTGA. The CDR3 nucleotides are TGTGCCAGCAGCTTAACACAGACTGGAAACACCATATATTTT. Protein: CASSLTQTGNTIYF. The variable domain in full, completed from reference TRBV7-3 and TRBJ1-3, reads GAGVSQTPSNKVTEKGKYVELRCDPISGHTALYWYRQSLGQGPEFLIYFQGTGAADDSGLPNDRFFAVRPEGSVSTLKIQRTERGDSAVYLCASSLTQTGNTIYFGEGSWLTVV.